This paragraph reports one T cell receptor beta chain. No antigen is known for it. TCRdb passed the reads through MiXCR, listing each CDR3 protein once. Here the sample spans about 920,000 distinct CDR3 sequences, approximately 33% being singletons. CDR1 ENHRY and CDR2 SYGVKD come from the germline V gene. CDR3 length: 14 amino acids. The record originates from a study of T cell repertoires in cytomegalovirus infection. Looking at the study overall: An indication of both CMV infection and matching HLA type came from public TCR beta signatures.

General study findings and limits: It was HLA-C-restricted CMV-specific TCR beta clonotypes that dominated the response ex vivo.

J is TRBJ2-7 and V is TRBV10-3; 7 bases line up with TRBD1. This TCR was recovered from a human donor in good health (CMV status not recorded). Some clones in this sample may be carry-over from other donors' samples. The sequenced sample was cultured CD8+ T cells from PBMCs, obtained from culture after CMV antigen stimulation. The CDR3 protein is CDIRKDRFPYEQYV. In nucleotides, the CDR3 is TGTGACATCAGAAAGGACAGGTTCCCCTACGAGCAGTACGTC.